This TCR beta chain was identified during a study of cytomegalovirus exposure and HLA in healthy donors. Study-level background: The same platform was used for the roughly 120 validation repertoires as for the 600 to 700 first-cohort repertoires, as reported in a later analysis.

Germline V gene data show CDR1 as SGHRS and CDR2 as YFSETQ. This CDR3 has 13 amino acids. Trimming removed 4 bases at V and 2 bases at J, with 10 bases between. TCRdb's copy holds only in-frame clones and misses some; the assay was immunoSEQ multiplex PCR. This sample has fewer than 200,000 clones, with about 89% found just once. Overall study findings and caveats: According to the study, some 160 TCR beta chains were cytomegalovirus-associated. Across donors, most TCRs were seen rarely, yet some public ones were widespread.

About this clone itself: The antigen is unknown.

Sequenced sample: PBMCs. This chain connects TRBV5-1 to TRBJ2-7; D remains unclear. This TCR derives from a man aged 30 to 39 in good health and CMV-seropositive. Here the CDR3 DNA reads TGCGCCAGCAGCCTCGGTGTCCCCTACGAGCAGTACTTC. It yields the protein CASSLGVPYEQYF.